Listed here are 18 T cell receptor beta chains from one sample, sequenced in a study of cytomegalovirus exposure and HLA in healthy donors. The PCR made use of 60 Vbeta and 13 Jbeta primers. Sequenced by immunoSEQ multiplex PCR; TCRdb stores in-frame clones only, minus some. The data show 80,000 to 100,000 clones, around 77% seen once. Sequencing was performed on PBMCs. These receptors were collected from a man aged 50 or older in good health and CMV-seropositive.

This clone was seen more than once but under ten times. The chain is built from TRBV27 and TRBJ1-6; 7 bases are shared with TRBD1. CDR3 size: 18 residues. Germline lookup yields CDR1 MNHEY and CDR2 SMNVEV (reference sequence). The trim removed 4 bases at V and 7 bases at J, leaving 16 bases unmatched. The CDR3 protein is CASSSQALPGQPNSPLHF. For the CDR3, the DNA is TGTGCCAGCAGTTCCCAAGCCCTTCCGGGACAGCCCAATTCACCCCTCCACTTT.

The chain combines TRBV9 with TRBJ1-1; D is unclear. Germline V gene sequence: CDR1 SGDLS, CDR2 YYNGEE. Trimming took 0 bases from V and 3 from J, leaving 6 bases between them. The CDR3 is 13 residues long. The CDR3 DNA is TGTGCCAGCAGCGTAGCCTTGTACACTGAAGCTTTCTTT. Amino acid sequence: CASSVALYTEAFF.

J is TRBJ2-5 and V is TRBV5-4; 10 bases are a match to TRBD2. This CDR3 has 17 amino acids. The J segment lost 5 bases and the V segment lost 4 bases, leaving 14 bases of the junction unmatched. Germline V gene data show CDR1 as SGHNT and CDR2 as YYREEE (reference sequence). For the CDR3, the DNA is TGTGCCAGCAGCCAAGATTTGGCTAGCGGGGGTTGGGAGACCCAGTACTTC. It is translated as CASSQDLASGGWETQYF.

In DNA, the CDR3 is TGTGCCAGCAGTTCACGACAGGGATATAATTCACCCCTCCACTTT. Translated: CASSSRQGYNSPLHF. The chain is built from TRBV27 and TRBJ1-6, with 7 bases aligning to TRBD1. Germline CDR1 reads MNHEY; CDR2 reads SMNVEV (reference sequence). The CDR3 loop spans 15 amino acids. After removal of 4 bases from V and 4 bases from J, the junction contained 4 bases not matched to a gene.

The rearrangement uses TRBV7-9 and TRBJ1-1; the D gene is possibly TRBD1 (6 bases). This CDR3 spans 12 amino acids. Germline V gene sequence: CDR1 SEHNR, CDR2 FQNEAQ (reference sequence). Trimming stripped 5 bases from V and 8 bases from J, with 12 bases between. The CDR3 DNA follows: TGTGCCAGCAGCCTATACAGGGCAGAAGCTTTCTTT. Translated, it gives CASSLYRAEAFF.

The chain links TRBV19 to TRBJ1-5; TRBD1 matches 7 bases. The V gene end was trimmed by 6 bases and the J gene end by 6 bases; junction bases not matched to a gene: 17. The CDR3 has 17 amino acids. Germline V lookup: CDR1 LNHDA, CDR2 SQIVND (reference sequence). CDR3 in amino acids: CASRESGQGGFSQPQHF. The DNA of the CDR3 is TGTGCCAGTAGAGAGAGTGGTCAGGGGGGATTTAGTCAGCCCCAGCATTTT. The full variable domain, with the rest looked up from reference TRBV19 and TRBJ1-5, is DGGITQSPKYLFRKEGQNVTLSCEQNLNHDAMYWYRQDPGQGLRLIYYSQIVNDFQKGDIAEGYSVSREKKESFPLTVTSAQKNPTAFYLCASRESGQGGFSQPQHFGDGTRLSIL.

The chain is built from TRBV4-3 and TRBJ2-7; D possibly corresponds to TRBD2 (5 bases). The germline V gene encodes CDR1 LGHNA and CDR2 YSLEER. CDR3 length: 12 residues. V was trimmed by 6 bases and J by 5 bases, leaving 11 bases between them. This CDR3 is CASRRVTNEQYF. The CDR3 DNA sequence: TGCGCCAGCAGGCGGGTTACGAACGAGCAGTACTTC.

This sequence joins TRBV4-2 and TRBJ1-2, with D maybe TRBD1 (5 bases). This CDR3 comprises 15 residues. The germline V and J ends were trimmed by 4 bases and 4 bases, with 16 bases remaining between them. Germline CDR1 LGHNA, CDR2 YNFKEQ. CDR3 nucleotides: TGTGCCAGCAGCCCTACCCAGCAGGGTCCCTATGGCTACACCTTC. Its translation is CASSPTQQGPYGYTF.

About this clone: Other DNA sequences within the sample encode an identical CDR3. V is TRBV7-2 and J is TRBJ1-2, with 7 bases that match TRBD1. V shed 5 bases, J shed 0 bases, and the junction held 3 bases outside the gene matches. In germline, CDR1 is SGHTA, CDR2 FQGNSA. CDR3 length: 14 amino acids. The CDR3 bases are TGTGCCAGCAGCCTGACAGGGACTAACTATGGCTACACCTTC. Protein: CASSLTGTNYGYTF.

The chain couples TRBV7-6 to TRBJ2-1; 7 positions agree with TRBD1. Germline CDR1 SGHVS, CDR2 FNYEAQ. The CDR3 contains 15 residues. V dropped 4 bases and J dropped 3; count of bases not matched to a gene: 6. CDR3: CASSWPGQDYNEQFF. Written as DNA, the CDR3 is TGTGCCAGCAGCTGGCCCGGACAGGACTACAATGAGCAGTTCTTC. Using reference TRBV7-6 and TRBJ2-1 for the parts outside the CDR3, the full variable domain is GAGVSQSPRYKVTKRGQDVALRCDPISGHVSLYWYRQALGQGPEFLTYFNYEAQQDKSGLPNDRFSAERPEGSISTLTIQRTEQRDSAMYRCASSWPGQDYNEQFFGPGTRLTVL.

This clone was seen a few times. This chain joins TRBV9 and TRBJ2-3, with 9 bases aligning to TRBD2. The CDR3 covers 16 residues. With V trimmed by 1 base and J by 5 bases, 8 bases remained unmatched. Germline values: CDR1 SGDLS, CDR2 YYNGEE. The CDR3 sequence is CASSVNQRGAGDTQYF. The CDR3 DNA reads as TGTGCCAGCAGCGTAAACCAGCGGGGGGCGGGAGATACGCAGTATTTT.

The chain links TRBV4-3 to TRBJ1-4; no clear D. CDR1 LGHNA and CDR2 YSLEER come from the germline V gene. This CDR3 spans 18 amino acids. V lost 0 bases, J lost 10 bases, and 24 bases lay in between. CDR3 sequence: CASSQEGYSTRLEGKLFF. CDR3 nucleotides: TGCGCCAGCAGCCAAGAGGGGTACTCCACAAGACTAGAAGGAAAACTGTTTTTT.

This sequence joins TRBV19 and TRBJ2-7; 12 bases line up with TRBD2. V shed 7 bases, J shed 4 bases, and the junction held 5 bases outside the gene matches. Germline V CDR1 and CDR2: LNHDA, SQIVND (reference sequence). The length of the CDR3 is 14 residues. In DNA form, the CDR3 reads TGTGCCAGTATGACCGGGACTAGCGGGTACGAGCAGTACTTC. Translated: CASMTGTSGYEQYF.

This clone was counted only a few times. The chain employs TRBV4-3 and TRBJ2-6; maybe TRBD1 (5 bases). Germline loops: CDR1 LGHNA, CDR2 YSLEER. CDR3 length: 16 amino acids. Trimming pared 4 bases from V and 0 bases from J, leaving 10 bases between. CDR3 region: CASSRITGSGANVLTF. CDR3 in DNA: TGCGCCAGCAGCCGAATAACAGGCTCTGGGGCCAACGTCCTGACTTTC.

The chain is built from TRBV4-1 and TRBJ2-7, with D maybe TRBD1 (5 bases). V dropped 0 bases and J dropped 0 bases, with 9 bases sitting between them. Looked up from germline, CDR1 is MGHRA and CDR2 is YSYEKL. The CDR3 length is 15 residues. This chain's CDR3 is CASSQEEGASYEQYF. CDR3 nucleotide sequence: TGCGCCAGCAGCCAAGAAGAAGGGGCCTCCTACGAGCAGTACTTC.

The CDR3 region has the DNA TGCAGCTCTGCCCCGGACAGGGATCACAATGAGCAGTTCTTC. This translates into CSSAPDRDHNEQFF. The chain carries TRBV29-1 and TRBJ2-1; 8 bases are shared with TRBD1. This CDR3 spans 14 amino acids. Losses at the gene ends were 8 bases for V and 5 bases for J; bases not matched to a gene: 11. Germline V gene lookup returns CDR1 SQVTM and CDR2 ANQGSEA.

The gene calls are TRBV5-1 and TRBJ1-2; D gene ambiguous. The length of the CDR3 is 13 residues. V was cut by 0 bases and J by 7 bases, with 10 bases left in between. Germline V gene data show CDR1 as SGHRS and CDR2 as YFSETQ. CDR3 amino acids: CASSLGSGSGYTF. CDR3 nucleotide sequence: TGCGCCAGCAGCTTGGGGTCTGGCTCTGGCTACACCTTC.

In nucleotides, the CDR3 is TGTGCCAGTAGTATGGTGCGGTCTAGCGGGGGGCAAGAGACCCAGTACTTC. Its translation is CASSMVRSSGGQETQYF. The chain joins TRBV19 to TRBJ2-5, with TRBD2 matching 11 bases. This CDR3 comprises 17 residues. The J segment lost 2 bases and the V segment lost 3 bases, leaving 8 bases of the junction unmatched. Germline loops: CDR1 LNHDA, CDR2 SQIVND (reference sequence).